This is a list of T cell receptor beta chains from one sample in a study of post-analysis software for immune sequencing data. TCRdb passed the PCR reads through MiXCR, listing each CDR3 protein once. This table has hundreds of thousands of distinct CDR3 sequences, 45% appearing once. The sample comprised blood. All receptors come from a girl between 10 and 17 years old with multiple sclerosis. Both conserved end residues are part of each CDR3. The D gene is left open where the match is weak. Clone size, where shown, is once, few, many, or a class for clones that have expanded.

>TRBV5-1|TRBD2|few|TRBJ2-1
CASGLAGEGDEQFF
TGCGCCAGCGGACTAGCGGGAGAGGGGGATGAGCAGTTCTTC
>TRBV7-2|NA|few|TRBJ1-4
CASSFSGVEKLFF
TGTGCCAGCAGCTTCTCAGGGGTGGAAAAACTGTTTTTT
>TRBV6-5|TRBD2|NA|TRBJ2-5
CASSLLAGVGQETQYF
TGTGCCAGCAGCCTTCTAGCGGGAGTGGGTCAAGAGACCCAGTACTTC
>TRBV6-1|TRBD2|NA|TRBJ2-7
CASSREGTYEQYF
TGTGCCAGCAGTCGGGAGGGCACCTACGAGCAGTACTTC
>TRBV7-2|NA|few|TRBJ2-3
CASSPGLTQQAAQYF
TGTGCCAGCAGCCCCGGACTTACTCAACAGGCGGCGCAGTATTTT
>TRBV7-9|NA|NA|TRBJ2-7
CASSVTVQPYEQYF
TGTGCCAGCAGCGTTACAGTACAACCCTACGAGCAGTACTTC
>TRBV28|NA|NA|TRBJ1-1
CASSLAEIGENTEAFF
TGTGCCAGCAGTCTCGCGGAAATAGGGGAGAACACTGAAGCTTTCTTT
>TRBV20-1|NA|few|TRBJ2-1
CSASGGNEQFF
TGCAGTGCTAGTGGTGGAAATGAGCAGTTCTTC
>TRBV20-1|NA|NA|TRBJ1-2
CSARTGRNYGYTF
TGCAGTGCTAGAACGGGCAGGAACTATGGCTACACCTTC
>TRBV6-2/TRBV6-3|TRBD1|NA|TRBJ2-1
CASRGTGSYNEQFF
TGTGCCAGCAGGGGGACAGGATCATACAATGAGCAGTTCTTC
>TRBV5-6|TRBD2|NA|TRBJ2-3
CASSLAERGRWDTQYF
TGTGCCAGCAGCTTGGCAGAGCGGGGGAGGTGGGATACGCAGTATTTT
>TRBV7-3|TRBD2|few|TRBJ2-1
CASSLQSGRAAYNEQFF
TGTGCCAGCAGCTTACAAAGCGGGAGGGCCGCCTACAATGAGCAGTTCTTC
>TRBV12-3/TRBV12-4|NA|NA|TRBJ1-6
CASTPLEGNSPLHF
TGTGCCAGCACCCCTTTGGAGGGTAATTCACCCCTCCACTTT
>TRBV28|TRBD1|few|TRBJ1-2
CASSIRTGVGGYTF
TGTGCCAGCAGTATCCGGACAGGGGTTGGGGGCTACACCTTC
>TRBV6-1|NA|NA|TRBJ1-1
CASSGEIPGGSFEAFF
TGTGCCAGCAGTGGAGAGATCCCCGGGGGCTCTTTTGAAGCTTTCTTT
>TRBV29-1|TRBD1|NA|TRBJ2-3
CSVEETGQHTDTQYF
TGCAGCGTTGAAGAGACGGGACAGCACACAGATACGCAGTATTTT
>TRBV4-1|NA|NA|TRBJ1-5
CAGSIGIPSNQPQHF
TGCGCCGGCAGCATAGGGATTCCTAGCAATCAGCCCCAGCATTTT
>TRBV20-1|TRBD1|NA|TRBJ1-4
CSARPGQYNEKLFF
TGCAGTGCCCGACCGGGACAGTATAATGAAAAACTGTTTTTT
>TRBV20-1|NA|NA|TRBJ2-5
CSARVDWLQETQYF
TGCAGTGCTAGAGTAGACTGGCTCCAAGAGACCCAGTACTTC
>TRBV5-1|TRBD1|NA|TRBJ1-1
CASSLKGATEAFF
TGCGCCAGCAGCTTGAAGGGGGCCACTGAAGCTTTCTTT
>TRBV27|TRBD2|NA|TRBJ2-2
CASSLRTSGRGGTGELFF
TGTGCCAGCAGTCTCCGGACTAGCGGGAGAGGGGGAACCGGGGAGCTGTTTTTT
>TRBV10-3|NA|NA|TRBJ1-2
CAISERAGRIYGYTF
TGTGCCATCAGTGAAAGGGCAGGGAGGATCTATGGCTACACCTTC
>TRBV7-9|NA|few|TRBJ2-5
CASSLGLGPQETQYF
TGTGCCAGCAGCTTAGGTCTGGGGCCGCAAGAGACCCAGTACTTC
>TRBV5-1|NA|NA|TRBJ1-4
CASSLAGPATNEKLFF
TGCGCCAGCAGCTTGGCCGGCCCCGCAACTAATGAAAAACTGTTTTTT
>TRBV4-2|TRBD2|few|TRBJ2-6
CASSQDSGRAEGANVLTF
TGTGCCAGCAGCCAAGATAGCGGGAGGGCCGAAGGGGCCAACGTCCTGACTTTC
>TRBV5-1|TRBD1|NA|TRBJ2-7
CASSQLLGTDYEQYF
TGCGCCAGCAGCCAACTCCTTGGGACAGACTACGAGCAGTACTTC
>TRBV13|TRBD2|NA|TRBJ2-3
CASSLRLAGVDTQYF
TGTGCCAGCAGCTTACGACTAGCGGGAGTGGATACGCAGTATTTT
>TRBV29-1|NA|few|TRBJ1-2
CSVEQASYTF
TGCAGCGTTGAACAGGCTAGCTACACCTTC
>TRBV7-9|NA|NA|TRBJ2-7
CASSSGDRFFSYEQYF
TGTGCCAGCAGCTCCGGTGACAGGTTCTTCTCCTACGAGCAGTACTTC
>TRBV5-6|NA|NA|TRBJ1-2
CASRPWGGYLGYTF
TGTGCCAGCCGACCCTGGGGCGGGTACCTAGGCTACACCTTC
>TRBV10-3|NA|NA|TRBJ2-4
CAISESSNIQYF
TGTGCCATCAGTGAGTCGAGTAACATTCAGTACTTC
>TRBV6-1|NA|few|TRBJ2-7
CAEVQDRGTYEQYF
TGTGCCGAAGTTCAGGACAGAGGGACCTACGAGCAGTACTTC